The next 11 T cell receptor beta chains were all read from a single sample in a study of T cells in Graves' hyperthyroidism and ophthalmopathy. Template material for amplifying TCR beta CDR3 regions consisted of RNA transcripts. The study used the HTBI primer set for a first-round RT-PCR of the TCR CDR3. TCRdb called the multiplex PCR reads again in MiXCR, with one record for every CDR3 protein. This table holds hundreds of thousands of distinct CDR3 sequences, 38% found once. The specimen was blood. The receptors were sampled from a man between 18 and 35 years old with Graves' hyperthyroidism.

The V and J genes are TRBV15 and TRBJ2-7; TRBD2 might be the D (7 bases). The CDR3 is 14 amino acids. Deletions cut 4 bases from V and 4 bases from J, with 14 bases between. The germline CDR1 and CDR2 sequences are LNHNV and YYDKDF (reference sequence). CDR3 bases: TGTGCCACCAGCAAGTCGGGGGGCTCGTACGAGCAGTACTTC. Translation: CATSKSGGSYEQYF.

In DNA, the CDR3 is TGTGCCACCAGCAGTTTAGGGGGCGAGGGGAATTCACCCCTCCACTTT. Its translation is CATSSLGGEGNSPLHF. The chain uses TRBV15 and TRBJ1-6; TRBD1 matches at 7 bases. CDR3 size: 16 residues. Trimming took 3 bases from V and 7 from J; bases not matched to a gene: 9. Germline V gene data show CDR1 as LNHNV and CDR2 as YYDKDF (reference sequence).

The table lists this clonotype with many counts. V and J are TRBV7-9 and TRBJ1-3, with 9 bases identical to TRBD1. The CDR3 runs 15 residues. V was clipped by 0 bases and J by 6 bases; unmatched bases: 3. Germline assignment: CDR1 SEHNR and CDR2 FQNEAQ (reference sequence). In DNA form, the CDR3 reads TGTGCCAGCAGCTTAGCACAGGGGGCGGCAAACACCATATATTTT. Its protein product is CASSLAQGAANTIYF. Combining the CDR3 with reference TRBV7-9 and TRBJ1-3 gives the whole variable domain DTGVSQNPRHKITKRGQNVTFRCDPISEHNRLYWYRQTLGQGPEFLTYFQNEAQLEKSRLLSDRFSAERPKGSFSTLEIQRTEQGDSAMYLCASSLAQGAANTIYFGEGSWLTVV.

This clonotype was seen only once. The gene calls are TRBV25-1 and TRBJ2-2; 9 nucleotides line up with TRBD2. CDR1 is MGHDK and CDR2 is SYGVNS in the germline V gene. Trimming took 5 bases from V and 1 from J; bases not matched to a gene: 8. The CDR3 length is 17 residues. This chain's CDR3 is CASSSLRTSVNTGELFF. The CDR3 coding sequence is TGTGCCAGCAGTAGCCTCAGGACTAGCGTGAACACCGGGGAGCTGTTTTTT.

The chain is built from TRBV7-2 and TRBJ2-2, with D unclear. Trimming took 5 bases from V and 2 from J, leaving 15 bases between them. The CDR3 has 16 amino acids. CDR1 is SGHTA and CDR2 is FQGNSA in the germline V gene. The CDR3: CASSREVAPNTGELFF. The CDR3 bases are TGTGCCAGCAGCCGCGAGGTCGCCCCCAACACCGGGGAGCTGTTTTTT.

Many counts were recorded for this clonotype. The chain links TRBV2 to TRBJ1-6; D unclear. This CDR3 has 15 amino acids. Germline assignment: CDR1 SNHLY and CDR2 FYNNEI. Deletions cut 0 bases from V and 7 bases from J, with 10 bases between. CDR3 bases: TGTGCCAGCAGTGAAGCGCTTGGCGGGAATTCACCCCTCCACTTT. As protein: CASSEALGGNSPLHF.

The chain carries TRBV20-1 and TRBJ2-7, with TRBD2 matching over 9 bases. This CDR3 is 12 amino acids long. From germline, CDR1 is DFQATT and CDR2 SNEGSKA (reference sequence). The CDR3 DNA follows: TGCAGCTTAGCGGGGGACCTTTACGAGCAGTACTTC. It yields the protein CSLAGDLYEQYF.

This clonotype was found many times. At one of its ends the junction is not consistent with the germline gene, which may arise from a read error. The rearrangement links TRBV12-3 or TRBV12-4 to TRBJ2-2; 7 bases are shared with TRBD2. The CDR3 consists of 11 residues. The chain's CDR3 is CASSSRGELFF. The CDR3, as DNA: TGTGCCAGCTCGAGCCGGGGGGAACTGTTTTTT.

In this sample, this clonotype turned up many times. The CDR3 sequence is CATSRETASYEQYF. CDR3 nucleotide sequence: TGTGCCACCAGCAGAGAGACAGCTAGCTACGAGCAGTACTTC. This chain joins TRBV15 and TRBJ2-7; maybe TRBD1 (5 bases). The ends were cut back, 0 bases at V and 3 bases at J, with 9 bases in the middle. The CDR3 totals 14 residues. Per the germline V gene, CDR1 is LNHNV and CDR2 is YYDKDF (reference sequence).

V is TRBV10-3 and J is TRBJ1-2; D gene ambiguous. Per the germline V gene, CDR1 is ENHRY and CDR2 is SYGVKD. The CDR3 is made up of 12 amino acids. V shed 8 bases and J shed 6 bases, with 13 bases lying between them. CDR3 region: CAIAGDGNGYTF. The CDR3 DNA reads as TGTGCCATCGCCGGTGACGGTAATGGCTACACCTTC.

As concerns this clonotype: The junction departs from the called germline gene at one end, perhaps through a read error. This chain connects TRBV10-3 to TRBJ2-2; D gene uncertain. Germline CDR1 is ENHRY and CDR2 is SYGVKD. This CDR3 contains 14 residues. The CDR3 DNA reads TGTGCCAGCAGTGATTCAACCCACACCGGGGAGCTGTTTTTT. It yields the protein CASSDSTHTGELFF.